One and the same sample provided the 16 T cell receptor beta chains below, sequenced in a study of beta chain features in type 1 diabetes. No cognate antigen is known for these TCRs. Findings and caveats of the study: TCRB CDR3s were moderately but significantly shorter in Type 1 diabetes patients in all four CD4+ subsets.

Investigators reverse transcribed all isolated RNA, so they sequenced expressed TCRB transcripts. Clones were read by immunoSEQ multiplex PCR, and TCRdb kept only the in-frame ones, dropping some. This sample yields some 640,000 clones, of which 11% to 15% are seen a single time; approximately 0.043% belongs to the top ten. Sequenced sample: naive CD4+ T cells from blood. These receptors all come from a man aged 18 to 30 with type 1 diabetes.

This rearrangement joins TRBV7-6 to TRBJ2-2; D is ambiguous. Deletions cut 5 bases from V and 0 bases from J, with 7 bases between. Looked up from germline, CDR1 is SGHVS and CDR2 is FNYEAQ. The CDR3 sequence is 14 residues long. This chain's CDR3 is CASSVITNTGELFF. DNA of the CDR3: TGTGCCAGCAGCGTTATCACGAACACCGGGGAGCTGTTTTTT. The full variable domain, its missing parts supplied by reference TRBV7-6 and TRBJ2-2, is GAGVSQSPRYKVTKRGQDVALRCDPISGHVSLYWYRQALGQGPEFLTYFNYEAQQDKSGLPNDRFSAERPEGSISTLTIQRTEQRDSAMYRCASSVITNTGELFFGEGSRLTVL.

This clone was recorded a few times. An end of the junction does not agree with germline; a read error may underlie this. The chain recombines TRBV7-2 with TRBJ1-5; TRBD1 matches 8 bases. In germline, CDR1 is SGHTA, CDR2 FQGNSA. This CDR3 is 17 amino acids long. Here the CDR3 DNA reads TGTGCCAGCACCTTACCCAGTGGCAGGGGGCGGAATCAGCCCCAGCATTTT. Its protein is CASTLPSGRGRNQPQHF.

V gene TRBV19 combines with J gene TRBJ2-2; TRBD2 matches 7 bases. The V gene end was trimmed by 4 bases and the J gene end by 7 bases; junction bases not matched to a gene: 0. This CDR3 region has 12 residues. From germline, CDR1 is LNHDA and CDR2 SQIVND (reference sequence). The CDR3 sequence is CASSTSGGELFF. In DNA, the CDR3 is TGTGCCAGTAGTACTAGCGGCGGGGAGCTGTTTTTT.

The chain uses TRBV5-1 and TRBJ2-5; D may match TRBD1 or TRBD2 (6 bases each). With 0 bases removed from V and 2 bases from J, the gap between germline ends came to 11 bases. The CDR3 covers 15 residues. Germline CDR1 and CDR2: SGHRS and YFSETQ. CDR3 nucleotides: TGCGCCAGCAGCTTGGCTCGGGGGCCGCAAGAGACCCAGTACTTC. This sequence encodes CASSLARGPQETQYF.

The chain joins TRBV6-5 to TRBJ1-1, with D hard to call. The CDR3 is made up of 15 amino acids. Germline lookup yields CDR1 MNHEY and CDR2 SVGAGI. V was pared by 5 bases and J by 1 base, with 14 bases between. Here the CDR3 DNA reads TGTGCCAGCAGTAACGAGGGATCTGGGAACACTGAAGCTTTCTTT. This codes for CASSNEGSGNTEAFF.

The rearrangement joins TRBV7-9 to TRBJ1-5, with D possibly being TRBD1 (5 bases). V dropped 8 bases and J dropped 4 bases, with 15 bases sitting between them. The CDR3 consists of 14 residues. The germline V gene has CDR1 SEHNR and CDR2 FQNEAQ (reference sequence). CDR3 residues: CASQGSAHNQPQHF. For the CDR3, the DNA is TGTGCCAGCCAGGGATCAGCTCATAATCAGCCCCAGCATTTT.

This rearrangement joins TRBV11-3 to TRBJ2-3, with D possibly being TRBD2 (5 bases). The V end was cut by 1 base, the J end by 0 bases, with 14 bases between. The CDR3 loop spans 17 amino acids. Germline values: CDR1 SGHNT, CDR2 YENEEA. The chain's CDR3 is CASSLGRERGSTDTQYF. The CDR3 DNA reads as TGTGCCAGCAGCTTAGGCCGCGAACGGGGTAGCACAGATACGCAGTATTTT.

The chain joins TRBV30 to TRBJ1-2; TRBD1 aligns across 7 bases. With 2 bases clipped from V and 4 bases from J, the junction kept 1 base outside the gene matches. The CDR3 is 12 residues long. Germline V gene lookup returns CDR1 GTSNPN and CDR2 SVGIG (reference sequence). In nucleotides, the CDR3 is TGTGCCTGGAGTTGGACAGGCTATGGCTACACCTTC. Protein sequence: CAWSWTGYGYTF.

This clone occurred a few times. The genes are TRBV21-1 and TRBJ1-2. TRBV21-1 is designated a pseudogene. This CDR3 spans 13 amino acids. CDR3 bases: TGTGCCGAGCCAACGGAGGGGGACTATGGCTACACCTTC. Its protein product is CAEPTEGDYGYTF.

This clone was detected only a few times. The J gene is TRBJ2-2, the V gene TRBV21-1. TRBV21-1 counts as a pseudogene. CDR3 length: 13 residues. The CDR3 DNA reads TGTGCCAGCAGCAAAAGGTCCACCGGGGAGCTGTTTTTT. Translated, it gives CASSKRSTGELFF.

V gene TRBV29-1 combines with J gene TRBJ1-5; D may be TRBD1 (5 bases). Deletions cut 7 bases from V and 8 bases from J, with 18 bases between. Germline-derived CDR1 and CDR2 are SQVTM and ANQGSEA. CDR3 size: 13 residues. In DNA form, the CDR3 reads TGCAGCGCCGCCCGGGACCGTTCAGAGCCCCAGCATTTT. As protein: CSAARDRSEPQHF.

This clone was seen more than once but under ten times. This sequence joins TRBV19 and TRBJ2-5; no definite D call. Germline CDR1 LNHDA, CDR2 SQIVND (reference sequence). Trimming took 4 bases from V and 5 from J, leaving 11 bases between them. The CDR3 has 13 residues. The CDR3 DNA follows: TGTGCCAGTAGTAATCGGGTCCACGAGACCCAGTACTTC. Translating it yields CASSNRVHETQYF.

In this sample, this clone turned up a few times. This rearrangement joins TRBV28 to TRBJ2-1; 13 bases map to TRBD2. The CDR3 is 15 residues long. The junction had 6 bases not matched to a gene; V was cut back by 7 bases and J by 6 bases. Germline V lookup: CDR1 MDHEN, CDR2 SYDVKM. Written as DNA, the CDR3 is TGTGCCAGCATCCCGGGACTAGCGGGGCCCAATGAGCAGTTCTTC. It encodes CASIPGLAGPNEQFF.

The chain is built from TRBV7-9 and TRBJ2-3; 9 nucleotides align to TRBD2. CDR3 length equals 16 residues. The J segment lost 4 bases and the V segment lost 2 bases, leaving 7 bases of the junction unmatched. The germline V gene encodes CDR1 SEHNR and CDR2 FQNEAQ (reference sequence). The CDR3 region is CASSLRLAVVADTQYF. The DNA of the CDR3 is TGTGCCAGCAGCTTAAGACTAGCGGTGGTGGCAGATACGCAGTATTTT.

V and J are TRBV7-9 and TRBJ2-7; D call uncertain. Trimming left V 5 bases short and J 2 bases short, with 16 bases between. This CDR3 has 15 amino acids. Germline V lookup: CDR1 SEHNR, CDR2 FQNEAQ (reference sequence). The DNA of the CDR3 is TGTGCCAGCAGCCGGCGGATGGATCTTGCCTACGAGCAGTACTTC. Amino acid sequence: CASSRRMDLAYEQYF.

The chain recombines TRBV7-8 with TRBJ2-6; the D gene is possibly TRBD1 (6 bases). With 4 bases removed from V and 0 bases from J, the gap between germline ends came to 10 bases. The CDR3 length is 16 residues. The germline V gene has CDR1 SGHVS and CDR2 FQNEAQ. This chain's CDR3 is CASSSQGHSGANVLTF. CDR3 DNA sequence: TGTGCCAGCAGCTCACAGGGACACTCTGGGGCCAACGTCCTGACTTTC.